This TCR beta chain was retrieved from a study of Graves' ophthalmopathy and Graves' hyperthyroidism. Findings and caveats of the study: Thyroid clonotypes that were expanded above 0.001 frequency mostly also appeared in blood. Its predictions of ophthalmopathy progression gave the model approximately 65% sensitivity and about 72% specificity.

Trimming cost V 6 bases and J 5 bases, with 16 bases left between them. Germline CDR1 and CDR2: SNHLY and FYNNEI. This CDR3 is built from 14 residues. Scientists amplified the TCR beta CDR3 regions from RNA transcripts. First-round RT-PCR with HTBI primers preceded a second-round multiplex PCR. TCRdb fed the multiplex PCR reads into MiXCR, producing one record per CDR3 protein. Among over a million distinct CDR3 sequences listed, 36% were seen once. Many counts were recorded for this clonotype. The antigen is unknown. Sequences were obtained from peripheral blood or thyroid tissue (not recorded which). The rearrangement uses TRBV2 and TRBJ2-5, with D maybe TRBD2 (5 bases). The receptor was derived from an adult man with Graves' hyperthyroidism. CDR3 nucleotides: TGTGCCAGCAGCCAAGGGCTAGCTGGGGAGACCCAGTACTTC. Amino acid sequence: CASSQGLAGETQYF. Variable domain in full (rest from reference TRBV2 and TRBJ2-5): EPEVTQTPSHQVTQMGQEVILRCVPISNHLYFYWYRQILGQKVEFLVSFYNNEISEKSEIFDDQFSVERPDGSNFTLKIRSTKLEDSAMYFCASSQGLAGETQYFGPGTRLLVL.